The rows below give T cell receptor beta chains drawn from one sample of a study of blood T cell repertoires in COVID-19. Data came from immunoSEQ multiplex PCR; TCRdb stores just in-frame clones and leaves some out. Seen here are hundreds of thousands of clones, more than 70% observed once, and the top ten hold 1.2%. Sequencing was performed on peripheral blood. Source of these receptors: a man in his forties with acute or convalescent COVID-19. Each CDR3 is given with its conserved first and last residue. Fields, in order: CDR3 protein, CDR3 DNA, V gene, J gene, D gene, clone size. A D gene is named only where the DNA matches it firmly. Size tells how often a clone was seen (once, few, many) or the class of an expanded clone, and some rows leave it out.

CDR3 protein: CSVAVTGGKEKLFF
CDR3 DNA: TGCAGCGTTGCGGTGACAGGGGGGAAAGAAAAACTGTTTTTT
V gene: TRBV29-1
J gene: TRBJ1-4
D gene: TRBD1
clone size: .

CDR3 protein: CASSLTTGGVNYGYTF
CDR3 DNA: TGCGCCAGCAGCTTGACCACAGGGGGCGTCAACTATGGCTACACCTTC
V gene: TRBV5-1
J gene: TRBJ1-2
D gene: TRBD1
clone size: .

CDR3 protein: CATHRGGTPSYGYTF
CDR3 DNA: TGTGCCACCCACCGAGGGGGAACCCCAAGCTATGGCTACACCTTC
V gene: TRBV10-3
J gene: TRBJ1-2
D gene: .
clone size: once

CDR3 protein: CASSAGQARTDTQYF
CDR3 DNA: TGTGCCAGCAGCGCAGGACAGGCCCGCACAGATACGCAGTATTTT
V gene: TRBV7-3
J gene: TRBJ2-3
D gene: TRBD1
clone size: once

CDR3 protein: CASSFGQGATNQPQHF
CDR3 DNA: TGTGCCAGCAGTTTCGGACAGGGGGCAACCAATCAGCCCCAGCATTTT
V gene: TRBV6-6
J gene: TRBJ1-5
D gene: TRBD1
clone size: .

CDR3 protein: CASSYTGDTEAFF
CDR3 DNA: TGTGCCAGCAGCTACACAGGGGACACTGAAGCTTTCTTT
V gene: TRBV7-8
J gene: TRBJ1-1
D gene: TRBD1
clone size: .

CDR3 protein: CASSLVTGPIEQFF
CDR3 DNA: TGTGCCAGCAGCTTAGTGACAGGGCCCATTGAGCAGTTCTTC
V gene: TRBV7-2
J gene: TRBJ2-1
D gene: TRBD1
clone size: .

CDR3 protein: CASSVSSGNTIYF
CDR3 DNA: TGTGCCAGCAGTGTGAGCTCTGGAAACACCATATATTTT
V gene: TRBV2
J gene: TRBJ1-3
D gene: .
clone size: .

CDR3 protein: CASSGRGNGNQPQHF
CDR3 DNA: TGTGCCAGCTCAGGGCGGGGGAATGGCAATCAGCCCCAGCATTTT
V gene: TRBV7-9
J gene: TRBJ1-5
D gene: .
clone size: few

CDR3 protein: CASSLDRGSYGYTF
CDR3 DNA: TGTGCCAGCAGCTTAGACAGGGGTTCCTATGGCTACACCTTC
V gene: TRBV7-9
J gene: TRBJ1-2
D gene: TRBD1
clone size: .

CDR3 protein: CASSLSRGRGNTEAFF
CDR3 DNA: TGTGCCAGCAGTCTCTCCCGGGGGAGGGGAAACACTGAAGCTTTCTTT
V gene: TRBV27
J gene: TRBJ1-1
D gene: .
clone size: .

CDR3 protein: CASSLQGWGQPQHF
CDR3 DNA: TGTGCCAGCAGTCTCCAGGGGTGGGGTCAGCCCCAGCATTTT
V gene: TRBV28
J gene: TRBJ1-5
D gene: .
clone size: .

CDR3 protein: CASSYQLAGEGTDTQYF
CDR3 DNA: TGTGCCAGCAGTTACCAGTTAGCGGGGGAAGGCACAGATACGCAGTATTTT
V gene: TRBV6-2/TRBV6-3
J gene: TRBJ2-3
D gene: TRBD2
clone size: .

CDR3 protein: CASSWGLAGGPFGWKETQYF
CDR3 DNA: TGTGCCAGCAGCTGGGGACTAGCGGGAGGGCCTTTCGGGTGGAAAGAGACCCAGTACTTC
V gene: TRBV7-6
J gene: TRBJ2-5
D gene: TRBD2
clone size: .

CDR3 protein: CASSLGGSGSYGYTF
CDR3 DNA: TGTGCCAGCAGTTTGGGAGGGAGCGGGAGCTATGGCTACACCTTC
V gene: TRBV28
J gene: TRBJ1-2
D gene: .
clone size: .

CDR3 protein: CASSQLWPSTDTQYF
CDR3 DNA: TGCGCCAGCAGCCAATTGTGGCCTAGCACAGATACGCAGTATTTT
V gene: TRBV4-1
J gene: TRBJ2-3
D gene: .
clone size: .

CDR3 protein: CASTSRQGANSRSNQPQHF
CDR3 DNA: TGTGCCAGTACCTCCCGACAGGGGGCGAATTCTCGGAGCAATCAGCCCCAGCATTTT
V gene: TRBV19
J gene: TRBJ1-5
D gene: TRBD1
clone size: .

CDR3 protein: CASSTGTTNTGELFF
CDR3 DNA: TGTGCCAGCAGCACAGGGACAACGAACACCGGGGAGCTGTTTTTT
V gene: TRBV11-2
J gene: TRBJ2-2
D gene: .
clone size: few

CDR3 protein: CATTWDRGYEQYF
CDR3 DNA: TGCGCCACCACGTGGGACAGGGGGTACGAGCAGTACTTC
V gene: TRBV10-2
J gene: TRBJ2-7
D gene: TRBD1
clone size: .

CDR3 protein: CASSPHRDRDNEQFF
CDR3 DNA: TGTGCCAGCAGTCCCCACCGGGACAGAGACAATGAGCAGTTCTTC
V gene: TRBV28
J gene: TRBJ2-1
D gene: TRBD1
clone size: .

CDR3 protein: CASSRTSGGYTGELFF
CDR3 DNA: TGTGCCAGCAGTCGGACTAGCGGGGGTTACACCGGGGAGCTGTTTTTT
V gene: TRBV2
J gene: TRBJ2-2
D gene: TRBD2
clone size: .

CDR3 protein: CAWSERQNFHNSPLHF
CDR3 DNA: TGTGCCTGGAGTGAGAGACAGAACTTCCATAATTCACCCCTCCACTTT
V gene: TRBV30
J gene: TRBJ1-6
D gene: .
clone size: .

CDR3 protein: CASSVGALANYGYTF
CDR3 DNA: TGTGCCAGCAGCGTAGGGGCATTGGCTAACTATGGCTACACCTTC
V gene: TRBV9
J gene: TRBJ1-2
D gene: .
clone size: .

CDR3 protein: CASTLSGFATNEKLFF
CDR3 DNA: TGCGCCAGCACTCTTTCGGGGTTTGCCACTAATGAAAAACTGTTTTTT
V gene: TRBV5-1
J gene: TRBJ1-4
D gene: .
clone size: once

CDR3 protein: CASSLAQGFGNTDTQYF
CDR3 DNA: TGTGCCAGCAGCTTGGCACAGGGATTTGGGAACACAGATACGCAGTATTTT
V gene: TRBV5-8
J gene: TRBJ2-3
D gene: .
clone size: .

CDR3 protein: CASSQDPQSIYGYTF
CDR3 DNA: TGTGCCAGCAGCCAAGATCCCCAGTCCATTTATGGCTACACCTTC
V gene: TRBV3-1/TRBV3-2
J gene: TRBJ1-2
D gene: .
clone size: once

CDR3 protein: CASSPQGGLPLHF
CDR3 DNA: TGTGCCAGCAGTCCACAGGGGGGTTTGCCCCTCCACTTT
V gene: TRBV27
J gene: TRBJ1-6
D gene: TRBD1
clone size: .

CDR3 protein: CASSRDSVTDTQYF
CDR3 DNA: TGTGCCAGCAGCCGGGACAGTGTCACAGATACGCAGTATTTT
V gene: TRBV7-3
J gene: TRBJ2-3
D gene: TRBD1
clone size: .

CDR3 protein: CASSLISGAFNNEQFF
CDR3 DNA: TGCGCCAGCAGTTTAATAAGCGGGGCGTTCAACAATGAGCAGTTCTTC
V gene: TRBV4-1
J gene: TRBJ2-1
D gene: TRBD2
clone size: .

CDR3 protein: CASSIDRAGAFF
CDR3 DNA: TGTGCCAGTAGTATCGACAGGGCGGGCGCTTTCTTT
V gene: TRBV19
J gene: TRBJ1-1
D gene: TRBD1
clone size: .

CDR3 protein: CASSQEGGGMSYNEQFF
CDR3 DNA: TGTGCCAGCAGCCAAGAGGGAGGCGGGATGTCCTACAATGAGCAGTTCTTC
V gene: TRBV4-2
J gene: TRBJ2-1
D gene: .
clone size: .

CDR3 protein: CASGFGSRNQPQHF
CDR3 DNA: TGTGCCAGCGGGTTCGGGAGCCGCAATCAGCCCCAGCATTTT
V gene: TRBV27
J gene: TRBJ1-5
D gene: .
clone size: .

CDR3 protein: CASSQYQGRGLYGYTF
CDR3 DNA: TGTGCCAGCAGCCAATACCAGGGCAGGGGGCTCTATGGCTACACCTTC
V gene: TRBV4-2
J gene: TRBJ1-2
D gene: TRBD1
clone size: .

CDR3 protein: CASSVATEAFF
CDR3 DNA: TGTGCCAGCAGCGTGGCGACTGAAGCTTTCTTT
V gene: TRBV5-8
J gene: TRBJ1-1
D gene: .
clone size: .

CDR3 protein: CASSQSTGDYEQYF
CDR3 DNA: TGCGCCAGCAGCCAAAGTACCGGAGACTACGAGCAGTACTTC
V gene: TRBV4-1
J gene: TRBJ2-7
D gene: .
clone size: .

CDR3 protein: CASSSTGTSGRQYF
CDR3 DNA: TGCGCCAGCAGCTCCACCGGGACTAGCGGGAGACAGTACTTC
V gene: TRBV4-1
J gene: TRBJ2-7
D gene: TRBD2
clone size: .

CDR3 protein: CARSLSLWGTGGNSYNSPLHF
CDR3 DNA: TGTGCCAGAAGCTTGTCTCTTTGGGGGACAGGGGGCAACTCCTATAATTCACCCCTCCACTTT
V gene: TRBV5-3
J gene: TRBJ1-6
D gene: TRBD1
clone size: .

CDR3 protein: CASSSQGITPLHF
CDR3 DNA: TGTGCCAGCAGTTCACAGGGCATTACACCCCTCCACTTT
V gene: TRBV28
J gene: TRBJ1-6
D gene: .
clone size: .

CDR3 protein: CASSSDQLAGGDEQFF
CDR3 DNA: TGTGCCAGCAGTTCCGACCAACTAGCGGGGGGGGATGAGCAGTTCTTC
V gene: TRBV2
J gene: TRBJ2-1
D gene: TRBD2
clone size: .

CDR3 protein: CASSPAGALGYTF
CDR3 DNA: TGCGCCAGCAGTCCGGCGGGGGCGCTAGGCTACACCTTC
V gene: TRBV23-1
J gene: TRBJ1-2
D gene: .
clone size: once

CDR3 protein: CASSPADSYGYTF
CDR3 DNA: TGTGCCAGTAGTCCAGCGGACAGCTATGGCTACACCTTC
V gene: TRBV19
J gene: TRBJ1-2
D gene: .
clone size: .

CDR3 protein: CASSLLGGDYEQYF
CDR3 DNA: TGTGCCAGCAGTTTACTTGGCGGAGACTACGAGCAGTACTTC
V gene: TRBV28
J gene: TRBJ2-7
D gene: .
clone size: .

CDR3 protein: CASSPYDRGDTEAFF
CDR3 DNA: TGTGCCAGCAGTCCGTACGACAGGGGCGACACTGAAGCTTTCTTT
V gene: TRBV7-9
J gene: TRBJ1-1
D gene: TRBD1
clone size: .

CDR3 protein: CASGGGVKDHNSPLHF
CDR3 DNA: TGTGCTAGTGGTGGCGGGGTAAAAGATCATAATTCACCCCTCCACTTT
V gene: TRBV12-5
J gene: TRBJ1-6
D gene: .
clone size: .

CDR3 protein: CASSPRDSYSNQPQHF
CDR3 DNA: TGTGCCAGCAGTCCCCGGGACTCATATAGCAATCAGCCCCAGCATTTT
V gene: TRBV28
J gene: TRBJ1-5
D gene: .
clone size: .

CDR3 protein: CASSLSTEAFF
CDR3 DNA: TGCGCCAGCAGCTTGAGTACAGAAGCTTTCTTT
V gene: TRBV5-1
J gene: TRBJ1-1
D gene: .
clone size: .

CDR3 protein: CVSSSPGTSGNEQFF
CDR3 DNA: TGTGTCAGCAGCTCCCCCGGGACTAGCGGCAATGAGCAGTTCTTC
V gene: TRBV7-2
J gene: TRBJ2-1
D gene: TRBD2
clone size: once

CDR3 protein: CSVEDSFFGGSGSNYGYTF
CDR3 DNA: TGCAGCGTTGAAGACTCCTTTTTCGGGGGGTCGGGGAGTAACTATGGCTACACCTTC
V gene: TRBV29-1
J gene: TRBJ1-2
D gene: .
clone size: .